The present TCR beta chain was sequenced within a study of blood T cells in healthy people across ages. Findings and caveats of the study: As naive T cell percentage varied, TCR beta diversity correlated strongly with it.

In this sample, this clonotype turned up once. Its antigen is unidentified. A second roughly 6 to 12 cycle PCR used barcoded and J-beta primers. Every cDNA molecule bore a tag from a template-switch adaptor containing 12 random nucleotides. Each sample provided no less than 2.5 million CDR3-containing paired-end reads. TCRdb called the 5' RACE reads again in MiXCR, with one record for every CDR3 protein. The sample consists of over 1,500,000 distinct CDR3 sequences, 39% of them appearing once. Sequences were obtained from blood. This sequence originates from a human donor in good health.

The CDR3 region is CASSFGGKSYEQYF. In DNA, the CDR3 is TGTGCCAGCAGCTTTGGGGGAAAATCCTACGAGCAGTACTTC. The chain carries TRBV5-6 and TRBJ2-7, with D tentatively TRBD1 or TRBD2 (5 bases each). CDR1 is SGHDT, CDR2 YYEEEE, per germline. The CDR3 runs to 14 residues. Trimming shortened V by 2 bases and J by 1 base, and 10 bases separated the two germline ends.